The next 5 T cell receptor beta chains were all read from a single sample in a study of blood T cell repertoires in COVID-19. Method: immunoSEQ multiplex PCR; TCRdb's copy keeps in-frame clones and lacks some. Of about 30,000 clones in the sample, 90% to 95% were seen once. The specimen was peripheral blood. The origin of the receptors is a man in his sixties with active or convalescent COVID-19.

The chain's CDR3 is CASSEAYRQVSVEYF. In nucleotides, the CDR3 is TGTGCCAGCAGTGAAGCCTACAGACAGGTTTCGGTTGAGTACTTC. This sequence joins TRBV2 and TRBJ2-7; possible D gene TRBD1, 6 bases. Trimming stripped 0 bases from V and 11 bases from J, with 20 bases between. The length of the CDR3 is 15 residues. CDR1 is SNHLY and CDR2 is FYNNEI in the germline V gene.

The rearrangement uses TRBV19 and TRBJ1-4; 10 bases line up with TRBD1. Trimming removed 5 bases from V and 10 bases from J; junction bases left unmatched: 7. The CDR3 consists of 14 residues. Germline lookup yields CDR1 LNHDA and CDR2 SQIVND (reference sequence). The DNA for the CDR3 is TGTGCCAGTAGTGCGGACAGGGGGATCGGAAAACTGTTTTTT. As protein: CASSADRGIGKLFF.

The V call is TRBV5-1, the J call TRBJ1-3; perhaps TRBD1 as D (5 bases). The CDR3 runs to 14 residues. The V end lost 3 bases, the J end lost 0 bases, and 7 bases lay between the germline ends. CDR1 and CDR2 (germline): SGHRS, YFSETQ. This chain's CDR3 is CASSSGNSGNTIYF. CDR3 coding DNA: TGCGCCAGCAGCTCAGGGAACTCTGGAAACACCATATATTTT.

The rearrangement joins TRBV7-3 to TRBJ2-7; D gene ambiguous. The germline CDR1 and CDR2 sequences are SGHTA and FQGTGA. The CDR3 loop spans 16 amino acids. V lost 5 bases to trimming and J lost 3 bases, with 20 bases between them. This chain's CDR3 is CASSHGIANEDYEQYF. CDR3 DNA: TGTGCCAGCAGCCACGGTATAGCAAATGAGGACTACGAGCAGTACTTC.

The chain carries TRBV3-1 (or the pseudogene TRBV3-2) and TRBJ2-1, with 12 bases that match TRBD2. After removal of 6 bases from V and 6 bases from J, the junction contained 9 bases not matched to a gene. Germline-derived CDR1 and CDR2 are LGHDT and YNNKEL (reference sequence). There are 16 residues in the CDR3. DNA of the CDR3: TGTGCCAGCAGGCCCAGGACTAGCGGGGTTGTCAATGAGCAGTTCTTC. Amino acid sequence: CASRPRTSGVVNEQFF.